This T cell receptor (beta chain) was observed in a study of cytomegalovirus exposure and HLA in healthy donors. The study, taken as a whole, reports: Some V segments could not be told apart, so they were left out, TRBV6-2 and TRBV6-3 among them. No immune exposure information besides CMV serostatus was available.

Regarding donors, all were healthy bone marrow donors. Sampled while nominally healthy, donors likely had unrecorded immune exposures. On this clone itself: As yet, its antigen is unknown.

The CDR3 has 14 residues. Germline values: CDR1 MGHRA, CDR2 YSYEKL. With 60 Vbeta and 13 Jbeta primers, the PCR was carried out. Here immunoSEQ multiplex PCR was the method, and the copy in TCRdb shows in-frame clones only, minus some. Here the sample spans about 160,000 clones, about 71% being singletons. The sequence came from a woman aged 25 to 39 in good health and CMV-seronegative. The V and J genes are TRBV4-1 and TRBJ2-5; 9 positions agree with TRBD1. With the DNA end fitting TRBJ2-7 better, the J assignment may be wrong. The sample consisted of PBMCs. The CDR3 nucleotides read TGCGCCAGCAGCTACCGGGACAGGGAGTACGAGCAGTACTTC. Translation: CASSYRDREYEQYF.